The clone carrying this T cell receptor beta chain was observed a handful of times. Antigen specificity is unknown. Quantitative 5'-RACE with molecular barcodes generated TCR beta libraries. TCRdb re-derived calls from the 5' RACE reads in MiXCR, one entry per CDR3 protein. The repertoire has about 160,000 distinct CDR3 sequences, around 18% of them found once; the top ten carry about 7.6%. Trimming removed 1 base at V and 0 bases at J, with 10 bases between. Germline CDR1 is SGHAT and CDR2 is FQNNGV. The CDR3 sequence is 15 residues long. The entry originates in a study of CD8 T cells in ankylosing spondylitis. Study observations and caveats: Within matched ankylosing spondylitis synovial fluid, disease-linked clones were reportedly significantly enriched. Blood of patients with ankylosing spondylitis appeared to be characterized by a TCR beta motif of eight highly homologous variants. CD8+ cells made up the disease-linked clones, which were relatively rare in peripheral blood.

The receptor comes from a male donor with ankylosing spondylitis or in good health (not recorded which). Sequenced input: blood, either unsorted or a sorted T cell fraction (not recorded which). The J gene is TRBJ2-7, the V gene TRBV11-2; no definite D call. The CDR3: CASSLGIRASYEQYF. For the CDR3, the DNA is TGTGCCAGCAGCTTAGGTATTAGGGCCTCCTACGAGCAGTACTTC. The full variable domain, completed using reference TRBV11-2 and TRBJ2-7, is EAGVAQSPRYKIIEKRQSVAFWCNPISGHATLYWYQQILGQGPKLLIQFQNNGVVDDSQLPKDRFSAERLKGVDSTLKIQPAKLEDSAVYLCASSLGIRASYEQYFGPGTRLTVT.